Below, 20 T cell receptor beta chains from the same sample are listed, as sequenced in a study of blood T cell repertoires in COVID-19. Assay: immunoSEQ multiplex PCR; the TCRdb copy retains only in-frame clones and omits some. The sample includes 80,000 to 85,000 clones, about 86% of them seen just once. Material for sequencing was peripheral blood. These receptors came from an elderly woman with acute or convalescent COVID-19.

This rearrangement joins TRBV19 to TRBJ2-1, with 9 bases fitting TRBD1. J gave up 3 bases and V 9 bases, and 3 bases lay outside the gene matches. The CDR3 totals 13 residues. CDR1 and CDR2 (germline): LNHDA, SQIVND (reference sequence). CDR3 DNA sequence: TGTGCCAGCAGGGACAGGGACTACAATGAGCAGTTCTTC. Amino acid sequence: CASRDRDYNEQFF.

This chain uses TRBV6-5 with TRBJ2-5, with D possibly matching TRBD2 (5 bases). The CDR3 has 15 amino acids. Trimming shortened V by 6 bases and J by 4 bases, and 18 bases separated the two germline ends. Germline V gene data show CDR1 as MNHEY and CDR2 as SVGAGI. CDR3 amino acids: CASSQWEPGGETQYF. The CDR3 bases are TGTGCCAGCAGCCAATGGGAGCCAGGAGGAGAGACCCAGTACTTC.

The J gene is TRBJ1-2, the V gene TRBV7-2; 8 positions agree with TRBD1. CDR3 size: 15 residues. The germline CDR1 and CDR2 sequences are SGHTA and FQGNSA. After removal of 4 bases from V and 1 base from J, the junction contained 5 bases not matched to a gene. CDR3 bases: TGTGCCAGCAGCTCGAACAGGGGGGGTAACTATGGCTACACCTTC. It codes for CASSSNRGGNYGYTF.

The chain is built from TRBV6-6 and TRBJ2-1; perhaps TRBD1 as D (5 bases). V lost 5 bases and J lost 14, with 13 bases in between. The CDR3 extends over 11 amino acids. Germline CDR1 and CDR2: MNHNY and SVGAGI (reference sequence). CDR3 bases: TGTGCCAGCAGTCATCAGGGTTCTAAGTTCTTC. This translates into CASSHQGSKFF.

This chain links TRBV3-1 (or the pseudogene TRBV3-2) with TRBJ2-3; D may be TRBD1 (6 bases). Trimming stripped 0 bases from V and 6 bases from J, with 10 bases between. The length of the CDR3 is 14 residues. CDR1 is LGHDT and CDR2 is YNNKEL in the germline V gene (reference sequence). The CDR3 region has the DNA TGTGCCAGCAGCCAAGATCAGGGGTGGGATACGCAGTATTTT. Translating gives CASSQDQGWDTQYF.

The genes are TRBV2 and TRBJ2-1; TRBD2 aligns across 10 bases. With 1 base clipped from V and 8 bases from J, the junction kept 8 bases outside the gene matches. This CDR3 has 16 amino acids. Germline-derived CDR1 and CDR2 are SNHLY and FYNNEI. The CDR3 sequence is CASSEGLAGVRDEQFF. CDR3 DNA sequence: TGTGCCAGCAGTGAAGGGCTAGCGGGGGTTAGGGATGAGCAGTTCTTC.

V gene TRBV27 combines with J gene TRBJ1-2, with a tentative D call TRBD1 (5 bases). The V end was cut by 8 bases, the J end by 4 bases, with 26 bases between. Germline assignment: CDR1 MNHEY and CDR2 SMNVEV (reference sequence). This CDR3 comprises 17 residues. Here the CDR3 DNA reads TGTGCCAGCTGCAAAAAACGCTCGGAGGGGTTTACCTATGGCTACACCTTC. Amino acid sequence: CASCKKRSEGFTYGYTF.

V is TRBV4-1 and J is TRBJ1-2, with no clear D. The CDR3 sequence is 14 residues long. Trimming left V 2 bases short and J 1 base short, with 8 bases between. Germline V gene data show CDR1 as MGHRA and CDR2 as YSYEKL. The CDR3, as DNA: TGCGCCAGCAGCCAACCAGACAATAACTATGGCTACACCTTC. Its protein product is CASSQPDNNYGYTF.

The chain recombines TRBV19 with TRBJ1-2; TRBD1 might be the D (6 bases). Per the germline V gene, CDR1 is LNHDA and CDR2 is SQIVND (reference sequence). CDR3 length: 16 amino acids. Trimming stripped 3 bases from V and 8 bases from J, with 22 bases between. The CDR3 loop is CASSIPGGGAYEGYTF. CDR3 sequence (DNA): TGTGCCAGTAGTATCCCTGGCGGGGGCGCATACGAGGGCTACACCTTC.

This clone was seen a few times. The gene calls are TRBV3-1 (or the pseudogene TRBV3-2) and TRBJ2-1, with D possibly being TRBD1 (6 bases). Germline V gene lookup returns CDR1 LGHDT and CDR2 YNNKEL (reference sequence). CDR3 length: 15 residues. The V and J ends lost 0 bases and 3 bases respectively, with 9 bases between them. The CDR3: CASSQDRQDYNEQFF. In nucleotides, the CDR3 is TGTGCCAGCAGCCAAGACAGACAGGACTACAATGAGCAGTTCTTC.

The gene calls are TRBV10-3 and TRBJ1-2; 7 bases fit TRBD1. The CDR3 consists of 15 residues. The V gene's germline CDR1 is ENHRY and CDR2 SYGVKD. The ends lost 0 bases at V and 3 bases at J; junction bases unmatched: 4. The CDR3, as DNA: TGTGCCATCAGTGAGTCCACAGGGGCGCACTATGGCTACACCTTC. Its protein product is CAISESTGAHYGYTF.

The V call is TRBV2, the J call TRBJ2-7; tentatively, D is TRBD2 (7 bases). Germline lookup yields CDR1 SNHLY and CDR2 FYNNEI. The length of the CDR3 is 15 residues. Trimming took off 1 base at V and 2 bases at J, with 12 bases between the two ends. For the CDR3, the DNA is TGTGCCAGCAGTGAAGATGGCGGGGGCCCCTACGAGCAGTACTTC. It translates to CASSEDGGGPYEQYF.

This chain joins TRBV7-9 and TRBJ1-1, with a possible D match to TRBD1 (6 bases). CDR1 is SEHNR and CDR2 is FQNEAQ in the germline V gene (reference sequence). CDR3 length: 15 residues. The V gene lost 4 bases and the J gene lost 1 base, with 13 bases spanning the gap. Written as DNA, the CDR3 is TGTGCCAGCAGCTGGGGCGACAGGACGAACACTGAAGCTTTCTTT. Amino acids: CASSWGDRTNTEAFF.

The chain combines TRBV2 with TRBJ2-1, with TRBD2 matching over 11 bases. V lost 10 bases to trimming and J lost 2 bases; unmatched junction nucleotides: 4. From germline, CDR1 is SNHLY and CDR2 FYNNEI. This CDR3 is built from 14 residues. CDR3 region: CAKNSGRAYNEQFF. The CDR3 region has the DNA TGTGCCAAGAATAGCGGGAGGGCCTACAATGAGCAGTTCTTC.

This clone was found a few times. The gene calls are TRBV7-9 and TRBJ1-1, with D possibly matching TRBD1 (6 bases). The germline V gene has CDR1 SEHNR and CDR2 FQNEAQ (reference sequence). This CDR3 is built from 12 residues. The V and J ends lost 1 base and 8 bases respectively, with 8 bases between them. This chain's CDR3 is CASSLETGEAFF. CDR3 nucleotide sequence: TGTGCCAGCAGCTTAGAAACAGGGGAAGCTTTCTTT.

The J gene is TRBJ2-3, the V gene TRBV10-3; TRBD2 matches at 10 bases. Looked up from germline, CDR1 is ENHRY and CDR2 is SYGVKD. The CDR3 sequence is 17 residues long. Trimming cost V 4 bases and J 0 bases; bases outside gene matches: 7. CDR3: CAISGPSGSASTDTQYF. The DNA for the CDR3 is TGTGCCATCAGTGGCCCTAGCGGGAGTGCTAGCACAGATACGCAGTATTTT.

The CDR3: CASSNRVGGYTF. The DNA of the CDR3 is TGTGCCAGCAGCAACAGGGTTGGTGGCTACACCTTC. This chain links TRBV6-5 with TRBJ1-2; the D gene is possibly TRBD1 (6 bases). Germline-derived CDR1 and CDR2 are MNHEY and SVGAGI. The CDR3 is 12 residues long. Trimming cost V 6 bases and J 7 bases, with 12 bases left between them.

V gene TRBV7-2 combines with J gene TRBJ1-1; TRBD1 might be the D (6 bases). The CDR3 consists of 15 residues. V lost 2 bases and J 7 bases, leaving 17 bases between the germline ends. Looked up from germline, CDR1 is SGHTA and CDR2 is FQGNSA. CDR3 region: CASSLRGGQVYEAFF. CDR3 DNA: TGTGCCAGCAGCTTACGCGGGGGGCAGGTCTATGAAGCTTTCTTT.

The chain carries TRBV30 and TRBJ2-5; D perhaps matches TRBD1 (5 bases). Trimming cost V 6 bases and J 4 bases, with 12 bases left between them. This CDR3 has 12 amino acids. CDR1 and CDR2 from the germline V gene are GTSNPN and SVGIG (reference sequence). In nucleotides, the CDR3 is TGTGCCTGCATTAGGGGTGGAGAGACCCAGTACTTC. It is translated as CACIRGGETQYF.

The J gene is TRBJ2-3, the V gene TRBV5-6; perhaps TRBD2 as D (6 bases). CDR1 is SGHDT, CDR2 YYEEEE, per germline. This CDR3 has 14 amino acids. Trimming took off 3 bases at V and 2 bases at J, with 10 bases between the two ends. The CDR3 sequence: CASSYAGTTDTQYF. The CDR3 coding sequence is TGTGCCAGCAGCTACGCGGGGACCACAGATACGCAGTATTTT.